The source of this T cell receptor beta chain is a study of T cells in Graves' hyperthyroidism and ophthalmopathy. This clonotype was counted ten times or more. The CDR3 consists of 16 residues. Germline CDR1 and CDR2: SGHVS and FNYEAQ. Trimming took 6 bases from V and 0 from J, leaving 17 bases between them. RNA transcripts provided the source from which TCR beta CDR3 regions were amplified. Using the HTBI primer set, a first-round RT-PCR was run on the TCR CDR3. MiXCR was run by TCRdb on the multiplex PCR reads, yielding one entry per CDR3 protein. The sample shows hundreds of thousands of distinct CDR3 sequences, roughly 14% of them seen only once.

The specimen was blood. This sequence originates from a man in his late teens or twenties with Graves' ophthalmopathy. The chain has TRBV7-6 and TRBJ2-5, with a possible D match to TRBD2 (5 bases). The CDR3, as DNA: TGTGCCAGCAGTTCCCCGCGCGGGCAATACCAAGAGACCCAGTACTTC. Translating it yields CASSSPRGQYQETQYF.